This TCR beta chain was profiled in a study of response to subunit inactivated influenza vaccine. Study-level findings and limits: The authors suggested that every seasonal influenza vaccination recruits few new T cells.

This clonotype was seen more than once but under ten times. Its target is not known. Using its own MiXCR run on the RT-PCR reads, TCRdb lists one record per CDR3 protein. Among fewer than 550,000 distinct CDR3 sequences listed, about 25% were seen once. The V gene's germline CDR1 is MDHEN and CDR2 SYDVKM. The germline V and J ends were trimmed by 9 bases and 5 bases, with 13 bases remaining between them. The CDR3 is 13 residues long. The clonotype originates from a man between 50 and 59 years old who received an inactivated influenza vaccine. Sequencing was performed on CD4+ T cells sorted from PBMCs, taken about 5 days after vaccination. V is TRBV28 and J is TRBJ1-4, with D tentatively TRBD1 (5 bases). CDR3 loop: CASHNRGNEKLFF. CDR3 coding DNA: TGTGCCAGTCACAACCGGGGGAATGAAAAACTGTTTTTT.